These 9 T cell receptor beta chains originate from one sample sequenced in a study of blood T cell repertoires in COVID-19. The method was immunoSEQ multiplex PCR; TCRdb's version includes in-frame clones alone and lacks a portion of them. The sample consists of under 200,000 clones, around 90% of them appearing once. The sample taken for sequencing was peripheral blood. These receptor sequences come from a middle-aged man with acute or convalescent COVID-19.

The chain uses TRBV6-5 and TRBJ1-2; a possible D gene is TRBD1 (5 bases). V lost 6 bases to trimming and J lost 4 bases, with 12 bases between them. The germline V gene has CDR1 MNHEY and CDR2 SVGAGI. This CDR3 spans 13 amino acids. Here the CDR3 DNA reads TGTGCCAGCAGCTCGGACAAGAGCTATGGCTACACCTTC. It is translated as CASSSDKSYGYTF.

CDR3 sequence reads: CASSLSDTRLGTQYF. CDR3 in DNA: TGTGCCAGCAGTTTATCAGATACTAGGTTAGGGACCCAGTACTTC. The V gene is TRBV28, the J gene TRBJ2-5; perhaps TRBD2 as D (5 bases). The CDR3 runs to 15 residues. Germline assignment: CDR1 MDHEN and CDR2 SYDVKM. Trimming left V 1 base short and J 7 bases short, with 16 bases between.

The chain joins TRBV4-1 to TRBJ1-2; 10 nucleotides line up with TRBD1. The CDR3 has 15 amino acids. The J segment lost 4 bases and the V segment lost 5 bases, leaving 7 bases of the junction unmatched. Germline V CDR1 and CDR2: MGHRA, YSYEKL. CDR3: CASSTGTGELYGYTF. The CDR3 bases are TGCGCCAGCAGCACCGGGACAGGGGAACTCTATGGCTACACCTTC.

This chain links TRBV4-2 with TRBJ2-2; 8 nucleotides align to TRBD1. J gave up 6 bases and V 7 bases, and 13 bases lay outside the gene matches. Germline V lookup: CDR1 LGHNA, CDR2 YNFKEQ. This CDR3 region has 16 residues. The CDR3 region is CASTPQGGVESGELFF. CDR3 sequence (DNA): TGTGCCAGCACTCCACAGGGGGGAGTTGAGTCCGGGGAGCTGTTTTTT.

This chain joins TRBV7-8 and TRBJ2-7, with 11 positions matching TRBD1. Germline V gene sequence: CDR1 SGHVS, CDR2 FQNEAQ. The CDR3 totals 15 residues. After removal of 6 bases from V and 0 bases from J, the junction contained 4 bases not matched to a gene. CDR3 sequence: CASRPGTGGSYEQYF. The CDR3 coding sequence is TGTGCCAGCAGGCCGGGGACAGGGGGCTCCTACGAGCAGTACTTC. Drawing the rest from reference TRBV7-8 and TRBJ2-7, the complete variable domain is GAGVSQSPRYKVAKRGQDVALRCDPISGHVSLFWYQQALGQGPEFLTYFQNEAQLDKSGLPSDRFFAERPEGSVSTLKIQRTQQEDSAVYLCASRPGTGGSYEQYFGPGTRLTVT.

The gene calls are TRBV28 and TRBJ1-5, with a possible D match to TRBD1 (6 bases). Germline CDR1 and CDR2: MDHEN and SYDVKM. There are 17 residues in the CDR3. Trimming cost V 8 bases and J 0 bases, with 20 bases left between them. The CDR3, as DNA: TGTGCCAGCGGACCGGGACATCAGGGATATAGCAATCAGCCCCAGCATTTT. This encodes CASGPGHQGYSNQPQHF.

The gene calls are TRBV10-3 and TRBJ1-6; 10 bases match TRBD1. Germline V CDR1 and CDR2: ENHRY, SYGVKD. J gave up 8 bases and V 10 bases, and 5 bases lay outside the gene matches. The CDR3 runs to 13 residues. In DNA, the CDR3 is TGTGCCACTGGACAGGGGGAAGATTCACCCCTCCACTTT. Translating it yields CATGQGEDSPLHF.

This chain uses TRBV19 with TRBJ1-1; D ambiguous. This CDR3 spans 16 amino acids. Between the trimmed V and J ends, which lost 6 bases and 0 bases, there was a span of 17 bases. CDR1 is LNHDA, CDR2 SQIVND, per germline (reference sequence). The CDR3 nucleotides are TGTGCCAGTAGCCTCCTATACCCCGGGGTGAACACTGAAGCTTTCTTT. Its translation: CASSLLYPGVNTEAFF.

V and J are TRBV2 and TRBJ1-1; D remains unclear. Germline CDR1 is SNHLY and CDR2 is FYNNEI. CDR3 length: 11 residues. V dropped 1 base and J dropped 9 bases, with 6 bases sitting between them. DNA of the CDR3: TGTGCCAGCAGTGAAGGGCAGAAAGCTTTCTTT. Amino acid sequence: CASSEGQKAFF.